Below are 14 T cell receptor beta chains sequenced from a single sample in a study of graft-versus-host responses after intestinal transplantation. Their antigens remain unidentified. The protocol was immunoSEQ multiplex PCR, while the TCRdb copy is restricted to in-frame clones and leaves out a portion. The data hold tens of thousands of clones, with 93% observed a single time. Sequenced here: unstimulated CD8+ T cells sorted from spleen or lymph node cells, sampled before transplant. The receptors shown here come from a human donor who was the organ donor for an intestinal transplant.

This clone has only one observation. The chain joins TRBV5-4 to TRBJ2-3; no reliable D call. V shed 0 bases and J shed 2 bases, with 10 bases lying between them. Per germline, CDR1 SGHNT and CDR2 YYREEE (reference sequence). CDR3 length: 15 amino acids. CDR3 DNA: TGTGCCAGCAGCTTGGGTCCGGGCTACACAGATACGCAGTATTTT. The encoded protein is CASSLGPGYTDTQYF.

The gene calls are TRBV4-1 and TRBJ1-5, with D hard to call. CDR3 size: 14 residues. CDR1 and CDR2 from the germline V gene are MGHRA and YSYEKL. V dropped 4 bases and J dropped 4 bases, with 11 bases sitting between them. CDR3 residues: CASSLGWRNQPQHF. The DNA of the CDR3 is TGCGCCAGCAGCCTCGGGTGGCGGAATCAGCCCCAGCATTTT.

V and J are TRBV28 and TRBJ1-6; D is ambiguous. This CDR3 has 15 amino acids. Trimming left V 10 bases short and J 4 bases short, with 17 bases between. Per germline, CDR1 MDHEN and CDR2 SYDVKM. CDR3 coding DNA: TGTGCCACCAAGGGCGGCACGGGTTATAATTCACCCCTCCACTTT. Translating gives CATKGGTGYNSPLHF.

CDR3 sequence reads: CASSQVSDSGSTYEQYF. Written as DNA, the CDR3 is TGCGCCAGCAGCCAAGTTTCGGATAGCGGGAGTACCTACGAGCAGTACTTC. The chain links TRBV4-3 to TRBJ2-5; 9 nucleotides agree with TRBD2. The J call may be wrong; the DNA end is better matched by TRBJ2-7. Germline CDR1 reads LGHNA; CDR2 reads YSLEER. CDR3 length: 17 residues.

The chain recombines TRBV4-2 with TRBJ2-5; tentatively, D is TRBD2 (5 bases). The J call may be wrong; the DNA end is better matched by TRBJ2-7. Germline V gene data show CDR1 as LGHNA and CDR2 as YNFKEQ. This CDR3 comprises 14 residues. This chain's CDR3 is CASSQEDGAYEQYF. In DNA, the CDR3 is TGTGCCAGCAGCCAAGAGGACGGGGCCTACGAGCAGTACTTC.

The rearrangement links TRBV4-3 to TRBJ1-2, with D perhaps matching TRBD1 (5 bases). The CDR3 has 14 amino acids. V lost 1 base and J 4 bases, leaving 10 bases between the germline ends. Germline CDR1 reads LGHNA; CDR2 reads YSLEER. This chain's CDR3 is CASSQGWTPYGYTF. CDR3 sequence (DNA): TGCGCCAGCAGCCAAGGGTGGACACCCTATGGCTACACCTTC.

The CDR3 is CASSIFSGQTGELFF. The CDR3 coding sequence is TGTGCCAGTAGTATTTTTAGCGGGCAAACCGGGGAGCTGTTTTTT. This chain connects TRBV19 to TRBJ2-2, with 7 nucleotides matching TRBD2. The trim removed 3 bases at V and 5 bases at J, leaving 6 bases unmatched. The length of the CDR3 is 15 residues. The V gene's germline CDR1 is LNHDA and CDR2 SQIVND (reference sequence).

This sequence joins TRBV6-5 and TRBJ2-5, with a tentative D call TRBD1 (6 bases). Germline loops: CDR1 MNHEY, CDR2 SVGAGI. The length of the CDR3 is 13 residues. V was cut by 2 bases and J by 3 bases, with 7 bases left in between. The CDR3 DNA is TGTGCCAGCAGTTACAACAGGGAAGAGACCCAGTACTTC. Translating gives CASSYNREETQYF.

This sequence joins TRBV4-1 and TRBJ2-7; TRBD1 aligns across 10 bases. The CDR3 loop spans 14 amino acids. V dropped 1 base and J dropped 5; count of bases not matched to a gene: 2. CDR1 MGHRA and CDR2 YSYEKL come from the germline V gene. CDR3 nucleotides: TGCGCCAGCAGCCAAGGACAGGGGGCGGACGAGCAGTACTTC. Its protein product is CASSQGQGADEQYF.

The V call is TRBV7-6, the J call TRBJ2-2; D ambiguous. The CDR3 contains 14 residues. The germline CDR1 and CDR2 sequences are SGHVS and FNYEAQ. The V gene lost 7 bases and the J gene lost 6 bases, with 15 bases spanning the gap. The CDR3 nucleotides are TGTGCCAGCAATGATTGGCGAGTTCCCGGGGAGCTGTTTTTT. The encoded protein is CASNDWRVPGELFF.

V and J are TRBV25-1 and TRBJ2-2, with D perhaps matching TRBD1 (5 bases). Trimming shortened V by 0 bases and J by 0 bases, and 11 bases separated the two germline ends. The CDR3 runs 17 residues. Looked up from germline, CDR1 is MGHDK and CDR2 is SYGVNS. CDR3 in amino acids: CASSEYFDSSNTGELFF. In DNA, the CDR3 is TGTGCCAGCAGTGAATATTTCGACAGTTCGAACACCGGGGAGCTGTTTTTT. Drawing the rest from reference TRBV25-1 and TRBJ2-2, the complete variable domain is EADIYQTPRYLVIGTGKKITLECSQTMGHDKMYWYQQDPGMELHLIHYSYGVNSTEKGDLSSESTVSRIRTEHFPLTLESARPSHTSQYLCASSEYFDSSNTGELFFGEGSRLTVL.

V usage is TRBV7-9 and J usage is TRBJ2-1; D possibly corresponds to TRBD1 (5 bases). This CDR3 is 13 amino acids long. V was cut by 5 bases and J by 0 bases, with 5 bases left in between. Germline V CDR1 and CDR2: SEHNR, FQNEAQ (reference sequence). CDR3 sequence: CASSGHSYNEQFF. The CDR3 DNA reads as TGTGCCAGCAGCGGACACTCCTACAATGAGCAGTTCTTC.

The V call is TRBV2, the J call TRBJ2-7, with 10 bases fitting TRBD2. The junction had 11 bases not matched to a gene; V was cut back by 0 bases and J by 3 bases. In germline, CDR1 is SNHLY, CDR2 FYNNEI. The CDR3 loop spans 18 amino acids. In DNA, the CDR3 is TGTGCCAGCAGTGAAGCGGTAACTAGCGGGAAACATTACTACGAGCAGTACTTC. Translated, it gives CASSEAVTSGKHYYEQYF. The full variable domain, with the rest looked up from reference TRBV2 and TRBJ2-7, is EPEVTQTPSHQVTQMGQEVILRCVPISNHLYFYWYRQILGQKVEFLVSFYNNEISEKSEIFDDQFSVERPDGSNFTLKIRSTKLEDSAMYFCASSEAVTSGKHYYEQYFGPGTRLTVT.

The genes are TRBV27 and TRBJ2-3; D is undetermined. Germline V CDR1 and CDR2: MNHEY, SMNVEV (reference sequence). CDR3 length: 15 residues. The V end lost 7 bases, the J end lost 2 bases, and 16 bases lay between the germline ends. This chain's CDR3 is CASTPTPAPTDTQYF. The DNA of the CDR3 is TGTGCCAGCACCCCGACACCGGCCCCCACAGATACGCAGTATTTT.